The 32 T cell receptor beta chains in this list originate from one sample, sequenced in a study of T cells after somatic rescue of genetic block. The protocol was immunoSEQ multiplex PCR, while the TCRdb copy is restricted to in-frame clones and leaves out a portion. Here the sample spans about 110,000 clones, just over 90% being singletons. Sequenced input: peripheral blood mononuclear cells (PBMCs). These receptors were collected from a woman under 30.

This sequence joins TRBV30 and TRBJ1-6; no clear D. The CDR3 extends over 17 amino acids. V dropped 0 bases and J dropped 4 bases, with 16 bases sitting between them. The germline gives CDR1 GTSNPN, CDR2 SVGIG (reference sequence). This CDR3 reads CAWSVSLYRGYNSPLHF. CDR3 nucleotide sequence: TGTGCCTGGAGTGTATCTTTGTATCGGGGATATAATTCACCCCTCCACTTT.

This clone occurred once. This rearrangement joins TRBV2 to TRBJ2-1; TRBD1 matches at 11 bases. From germline, CDR1 is SNHLY and CDR2 FYNNEI. Unmatched junction bases numbered 3, after V lost 1 base and J lost 7 bases. The CDR3 sequence is 15 residues long. The CDR3 sequence: CASSEGTGGLNEQFF. CDR3 coding DNA: TGTGCCAGCAGTGAAGGGACAGGGGGCTTGAATGAGCAGTTCTTC. Based on the CDR3 plus reference TRBV2 and TRBJ2-1, the full variable domain is EPEVTQTPSHQVTQMGQEVILRCVPISNHLYFYWYRQILGQKVEFLVSFYNNEISEKSEIFDDQFSVERPDGSNFTLKIRSTKLEDSAMYFCASSEGTGGLNEQFFGPGTRLTVL.

The CDR3 DNA sequence: TGTGCCAGCAGCTCCGGCTTGACAGGGCCCACCGGGGAGCTGTTTTTT. This translates into CASSSGLTGPTGELFF. V gene TRBV5-4 combines with J gene TRBJ2-2, with 7 bases identical to TRBD1. The CDR3 totals 16 residues. V lost 3 bases to trimming and J lost 4 bases; unmatched junction nucleotides: 9. Per the germline V gene, CDR1 is SGHNT and CDR2 is YYREEE (reference sequence). The complete variable domain, with remaining parts taken from reference TRBV5-4 and TRBJ2-2, reads ETGVTQSPTHLIKTRGQQVTLRCSSQSGHNTVSWYQQALGQGPQFIFQYYREEENGRGNFPPRFSGLQFPNYSSELNVNALELDDSALYLCASSSGLTGPTGELFFGEGSRLTVL.

The chain is built from TRBV5-1 and TRBJ2-2, with D perhaps TRBD2 (5 bases). Germline assignment: CDR1 SGHRS and CDR2 YFSETQ. The CDR3 runs 18 residues. V was pared by 0 bases and J by 3 bases, with 18 bases between. CDR3 coding DNA: TGCGCCAGCAGCTTGGACGGCGGCGGCGGGCAAGACACCGGGGAGCTGTTTTTT. Translating it yields CASSLDGGGGQDTGELFF.

The chain combines TRBV7-3 with TRBJ1-2; the D gene is possibly TRBD1 (6 bases). The CDR3 extends over 15 amino acids. Germline-derived CDR1 and CDR2 are SGHTA and FQGTGA. With 3 bases removed from V and 5 bases from J, the gap between germline ends came to 16 bases. The DNA of the CDR3 is TGTGCCAGCAGCTTGTACAACAGGGAAAGGTATGGCTACACCTTC. Translating it yields CASSLYNRERYGYTF.

This sequence joins TRBV7-9 and TRBJ2-1, with a weak D call TRBD1 (5 bases). Germline-derived CDR1 and CDR2 are SEHNR and FQNEAQ (reference sequence). V shed 1 base and J shed 6 bases, with 13 bases lying between them. The length of the CDR3 is 15 residues. CDR3 amino acids: CASSLGQGRSNEQFF. DNA of the CDR3: TGTGCCAGCAGCTTAGGGCAGGGTAGGAGCAATGAGCAGTTCTTC.

The CDR3 nucleotides are TGTGCCAGCAGTTTTACAGGGTTCGGCTATGGCTACACCTTC. Protein: CASSFTGFGYGYTF. This chain joins TRBV6-5 and TRBJ1-2; maybe TRBD1 (6 bases). Germline-derived CDR1 and CDR2 are MNHEY and SVGAGI. Trimming removed 4 bases at V and 4 bases at J, with 13 bases between. The CDR3 spans 14 residues.

The chain couples TRBV7-2 to TRBJ2-7; tentatively, D is TRBD1 or TRBD2 (7 bases each). CDR1 is SGHTA and CDR2 is FQGNSA in the germline V gene. The germline V and J ends were trimmed by 4 bases and 6 bases, with 16 bases remaining between them. CDR3 length: 14 amino acids. CDR3 loop: CASSSHRGGAEQYF. CDR3 sequence (DNA): TGTGCCAGCAGCTCTCACAGGGGAGGGGCCGAGCAGTACTTC.

The chain joins TRBV5-1 to TRBJ2-1, with D tentatively TRBD1 or TRBD2 (6 bases each). The CDR3 covers 18 residues. V dropped 0 bases and J dropped 8 bases, with 24 bases sitting between them. Germline loops: CDR1 SGHRS, CDR2 YFSETQ. In DNA, the CDR3 is TGCGCCAGCAGCTTGGCCGGGGGCGGCCCGTTGATGACATATGAGCAGTTCTTC. This translates into CASSLAGGGPLMTYEQFF.

This rearrangement joins TRBV5-4 to TRBJ2-6, with TRBD1 as a possible D gene (6 bases). V lost 4 bases and J lost 0, with 11 bases in between. The CDR3 is 16 amino acids. The germline V gene has CDR1 SGHNT and CDR2 YYREEE (reference sequence). The CDR3 coding sequence is TGTGCCAGCAGCCTGGGGGACAACTCTGGGGCCAACGTCCTGACTTTC. Protein product: CASSLGDNSGANVLTF.

The rearrangement links TRBV5-1 to TRBJ1-1, with D maybe TRBD1 (6 bases). CDR1 and CDR2 (germline): SGHRS, YFSETQ. This CDR3 has 15 amino acids. Trimming stripped 5 bases from V and 1 base from J, with 15 bases between. In DNA form, the CDR3 reads TGCGCCAGCAGGACAGGAGAAACATCGAACACTGAAGCTTTCTTT. Translated: CASRTGETSNTEAFF.

This clone was seen just once. This rearrangement joins TRBV5-4 to TRBJ2-7, with D perhaps being TRBD1 or TRBD2 (5 bases each). With 2 bases removed from V and 3 bases from J, the gap between germline ends came to 12 bases. In germline, CDR1 is SGHNT, CDR2 YYREEE (reference sequence). This CDR3 has 14 amino acids. The CDR3 here is CASSFGTRNYEQYF. CDR3 sequence (DNA): TGTGCCAGCAGCTTCGGGACCAGAAACTACGAGCAGTACTTC.

The rearrangement links TRBV5-1 to TRBJ2-7; TRBD1 might be the D (6 bases). The germline V gene encodes CDR1 SGHRS and CDR2 YFSETQ. The CDR3 covers 14 residues. With 1 base removed from V and 4 bases from J, the gap between germline ends came to 12 bases. CDR3 region: CASSLSPQGYEQYF. The CDR3 region has the DNA TGCGCCAGCAGCTTGTCCCCACAGGGTTACGAGCAGTACTTC. The whole variable domain, remainder taken from reference TRBV5-1 and TRBJ2-7, is KAGVTQTPRYLIKTRGQQVTLSCSPISGHRSVSWYQQTPGQGLQFLFEYFSETQRNKGNFPGRFSGRQFSNSRSEMNVSTLELGDSALYLCASSLSPQGYEQYFGPGTRLTVT.

The rearrangement joins TRBV5-4 to TRBJ2-2; tentatively, D is TRBD1 or TRBD2 (5 bases each). V lost 0 bases to trimming and J lost 1 base, with 7 bases between them. Germline values: CDR1 SGHNT, CDR2 YYREEE (reference sequence). The CDR3 has 15 residues. Written as DNA, the CDR3 is TGTGCCAGCAGCTTGGGGGGGAGGAACACCGGGGAGCTGTTTTTT. Translation gives CASSLGGRNTGELFF. Full variable domain (outside the CDR3, taken from reference TRBV5-4 and TRBJ2-2): ETGVTQSPTHLIKTRGQQVTLRCSSQSGHNTVSWYQQALGQGPQFIFQYYREEENGRGNFPPRFSGLQFPNYSSELNVNALELDDSALYLCASSLGGRNTGELFFGEGSRLTVL.

Concerning this clone: An end of the junction does not agree with germline; a read error may underlie this. The chain links TRBV27 to TRBJ2-7, with D tentatively TRBD1 (6 bases). Germline CDR1 reads MNHEY; CDR2 reads SMNVEV (reference sequence). This CDR3 is 15 amino acids long. CDR3 sequence: CASGLTRGSSYEQYF. Here the CDR3 DNA reads TGTGCCAGCGGTTTAACAAGGGGGAGCTCCTACGAGCAGTACTTC.

This sequence joins TRBV11-2 and TRBJ1-1; D not certain. The CDR3 is 15 residues long. V gave up 5 bases and J gave up 0 bases, with 13 bases separating them. CDR1 and CDR2 (germline): SGHAT, FQNNGV. CDR3 nucleotides: TGTGCCAGCAGCCCAGCTATAGTGTTGAACACTGAAGCTTTCTTT. It is translated as CASSPAIVLNTEAFF.

The chain links TRBV5-4 to TRBJ2-3; D gene uncertain. V lost 0 bases and J lost 4, with 9 bases in between. The germline CDR1 and CDR2 sequences are SGHNT and YYREEE (reference sequence). The CDR3 has 14 residues. The CDR3 loop reads CASSLEYPSDTQYF. The CDR3 bases are TGTGCCAGCAGCTTGGAATATCCCTCAGATACGCAGTATTTT.

This clone was recorded once. The rearrangement joins TRBV2 to TRBJ2-3, with TRBD2 identical over 9 bases. The germline gives CDR1 SNHLY, CDR2 FYNNEI. Trimming cost V 8 bases and J 0 bases; bases outside gene matches: 6. CDR3 length: 15 amino acids. The CDR3 protein is CASLAGGPSTDTQYF. The CDR3 DNA reads TGTGCCAGCCTTGCGGGGGGGCCAAGCACAGATACGCAGTATTTT.

The V and J genes are TRBV21-1 and TRBJ1-5. TRBV21-1 counts as a pseudogene. The CDR3 contains 16 residues. The CDR3 here is CASSKVELPRNQPQHF. CDR3 in DNA: TGTGCCAGCAGCAAAGTGGAATTACCCCGCAATCAGCCCCAGCATTTT.

This clone was observed a single time. The genes are TRBV13 and TRBJ1-1; D gene unclear. V lost 3 bases, J lost 2 bases, and 1 base lay in between. The CDR3 spans 11 residues. Germline CDR1 PRHDT, CDR2 FYEKMQ (reference sequence). The CDR3, as DNA: TGTGCCAGCAGCTTTAACACTGAAGCTTTCTTT. Its protein product is CASSFNTEAFF.

The gene calls are TRBV2 and TRBJ2-7; D perhaps matches TRBD1 (5 bases). Germline V gives CDR1 SNHLY, CDR2 FYNNEI. The CDR3 spans 12 residues. Trimming removed 8 bases from V and 6 bases from J, with 14 bases in between. The CDR3 DNA follows: TGTGCCAGCTTTTTACAGGCGACCGAGCAGTACTTC. Translated, it gives CASFLQATEQYF. The variable domain in full, completed from reference TRBV2 and TRBJ2-7, reads EPEVTQTPSHQVTQMGQEVILRCVPISNHLYFYWYRQILGQKVEFLVSFYNNEISEKSEIFDDQFSVERPDGSNFTLKIRSTKLEDSAMYFCASFLQATEQYFGPGTRLTVT.

The CDR3 nucleotides read TGCAGCGTTGAAGGGGGCGACACAGATACGCAGTATTTT. It codes for CSVEGGDTDTQYF. The V gene is TRBV29-1, the J gene TRBJ2-3, with D possibly TRBD1 on 5 matching bases. CDR3 length: 13 residues. The V end lost 1 base, the J end lost 2 bases, and 7 bases lay between the germline ends. Germline CDR1 is SQVTM and CDR2 is ANQGSEA.

The genes are TRBV4-1 and TRBJ1-2; no firm D call. CDR1 is MGHRA, CDR2 YSYEKL, per germline. V was pared by 0 bases and J by 4 bases, with 15 bases between. This CDR3 is 16 amino acids long. CDR3 DNA: TGCGCCAGCAGCCAAGATAACCTCCGAGGAGGCTATGGCTACACCTTC. Protein: CASSQDNLRGGYGYTF.

V is TRBV4-3 and J is TRBJ1-3, with D perhaps TRBD1 (6 bases). CDR3 length: 18 amino acids. The germline gives CDR1 LGHNA, CDR2 YSLEER. Trimming removed 2 bases from V and 1 base from J, with 18 bases in between. The CDR3 nucleotides are TGCGCCAGCAGCCAATTTCTCCTGGGGGGCCAGTCTGGAAACACCATATATTTT. Translated, it gives CASSQFLLGGQSGNTIYF.

V is TRBV4-2 and J is TRBJ2-7; perhaps TRBD1 as D (6 bases). V lost 0 bases and J 3 bases, leaving 15 bases between the germline ends. Germline lookup yields CDR1 LGHNA and CDR2 YNFKEQ. The CDR3 consists of 16 residues. For the CDR3, the DNA is TGTGCCAGCAGCCAAGATCCAGGGGAACAGGTCTACGAGCAGTACTTC. Encoded protein: CASSQDPGEQVYEQYF.

The chain has TRBV5-5 and TRBJ1-6; D remains unclear. V lost 0 bases to trimming and J lost 6 bases, with 7 bases between them. This CDR3 comprises 14 residues. From germline, CDR1 is SGHKS and CDR2 YYEKEE (reference sequence). CDR3 sequence: CASSLAGPNSPLHF. CDR3 nucleotides: TGTGCCAGCAGCTTGGCCGGACCTAATTCACCCCTCCACTTT.

The gene calls are TRBV5-1 and TRBJ2-3; D is ambiguous. This CDR3 region has 14 residues. CDR1 SGHRS and CDR2 YFSETQ come from the germline V gene. V gave up 4 bases and J gave up 0 bases, with 9 bases separating them. Written as DNA, the CDR3 is TGCGCCAGCAGCCTCGAAAAGAGCACAGATACGCAGTATTTT. This sequence encodes CASSLEKSTDTQYF.

The chain couples TRBV4-2 to TRBJ2-6; D call uncertain. V lost 1 base and J 4 bases, leaving 5 bases between the germline ends. Germline V CDR1 and CDR2: LGHNA, YNFKEQ. The CDR3 spans 14 residues. The CDR3 DNA reads TGTGCCAGCAGCCAAGTACGAGGGGCCAACGTCCTGACTTTC. This translates into CASSQVRGANVLTF.

J is TRBJ1-1 and V is TRBV4-1; no clear D. The CDR3 contains 14 residues. CDR1 MGHRA and CDR2 YSYEKL come from the germline V gene. Trimming left V 0 bases short and J 1 base short, with 6 bases between. Here the CDR3 reads CASSQERGNTEAFF. Written as DNA, the CDR3 is TGCGCCAGCAGCCAAGAGCGGGGGAACACTGAAGCTTTCTTT.

This sequence joins TRBV6-5 and TRBJ1-6; 7 nucleotides align to TRBD1. The germline CDR1 and CDR2 sequences are MNHEY and SVGAGI. The CDR3 sequence is 14 residues long. CDR3 protein: CGTGRTGGNSPLHF. DNA for the CDR3: TGTGGGACCGGAAGGACAGGCGGGAATTCACCCCTCCACTTT.

The chain links TRBV19 to TRBJ1-2; 7 nucleotides match TRBD1. The germline CDR1 and CDR2 sequences are LNHDA and SQIVND (reference sequence). The ends lost 5 bases at V and 1 base at J; junction bases unmatched: 10. This CDR3 has 16 amino acids. The CDR3 DNA follows: TGTGCCAGTAGTCCCCCCGGGGACAGACTTAACTATGGCTACACCTTC. This translates into CASSPPGDRLNYGYTF. The entire variable domain, with the rest obtained from reference TRBV19 and TRBJ1-2, is as follows: DGGITQSPKYLFRKEGQNVTLSCEQNLNHDAMYWYRQDPGQGLRLIYYSQIVNDFQKGDIAEGYSVSREKKESFPLTVTSAQKNPTAFYLCASSPPGDRLNYGYTFGSGTRLTVV.

On this clone itself: Other DNA sequences in this sample translate to the same CDR3. The chain couples TRBV11-3 to TRBJ2-2; TRBD1 aligns across 7 bases. This CDR3 region has 15 residues. Germline V gene sequence: CDR1 SGHNT, CDR2 YENEEA. J was trimmed by 2 bases and V by 1 base; bases with no gene match: 1. CDR3 residues: CASSLGQGNTGELFF. The CDR3 DNA sequence: TGTGCCAGCAGCTTAGGACAGGGAAACACCGGGGAGCTGTTTTTT. Using reference TRBV11-3 and TRBJ2-2 for the parts outside the CDR3, the full variable domain is EAGVVQSPRYKIIEKKQPVAFWCNPISGHNTLYWYLQNLGQGPELLIRYENEEAVDDSQLPKDRFSAERLKGVDSTLKIQPAELGDSAVYLCASSLGQGNTGELFFGEGSRLTVL.